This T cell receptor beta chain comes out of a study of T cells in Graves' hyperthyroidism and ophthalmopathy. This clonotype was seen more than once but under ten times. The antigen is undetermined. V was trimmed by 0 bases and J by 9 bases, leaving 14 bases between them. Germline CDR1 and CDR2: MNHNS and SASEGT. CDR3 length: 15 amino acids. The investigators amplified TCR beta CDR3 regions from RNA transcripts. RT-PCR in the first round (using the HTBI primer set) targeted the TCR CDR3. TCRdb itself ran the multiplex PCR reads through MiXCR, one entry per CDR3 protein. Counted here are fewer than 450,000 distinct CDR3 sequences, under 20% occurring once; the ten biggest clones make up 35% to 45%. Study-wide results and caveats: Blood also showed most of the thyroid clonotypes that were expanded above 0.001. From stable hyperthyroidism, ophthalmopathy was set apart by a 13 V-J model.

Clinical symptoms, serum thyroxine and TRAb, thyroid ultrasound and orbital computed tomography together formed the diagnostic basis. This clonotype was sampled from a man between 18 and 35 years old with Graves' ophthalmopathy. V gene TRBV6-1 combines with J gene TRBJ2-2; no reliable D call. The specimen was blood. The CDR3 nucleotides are TGTGCCAGCAGTGAAGCAGGAAGGAGCCCGTGGGAGCTGTTTTTT. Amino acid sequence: CASSEAGRSPWELFF.